This entry concerns a single T cell receptor (beta chain). V lost 6 bases and J lost 6, with 15 bases in between. The CDR3 loop spans 13 amino acids. Germline V gene lookup returns CDR1 MDHEN and CDR2 SYDVKM. This sample was included in a study of blood T cell repertoires in COVID-19. As for the study in general: Donors in the United States, Italy and Spain gave samples during acute or convalescent COVID-19.

In the original workflow: Reference gene primer amplification yielded estimated nucleated cell counts. Here immunoSEQ multiplex PCR was the method, and the copy in TCRdb shows in-frame clones only, minus some. D and trimming were read from the DNA, whereas the V and J calls and clone size are those reported in that table. The sample has around 59,000 clones; around 79% are singletons. The sequence came from a woman in her forties or fifties with active or convalescent COVID-19. Sequencing input: peripheral blood. This sequence joins TRBV28 and TRBJ2-7; D perhaps matches TRBD2 (7 bases). CDR3 sequence reads: CASRKTGGSEQYF. The CDR3 DNA is TGTGCCAGCAGAAAAACGGGGGGCAGCGAGCAGTACTTC.